This TCR beta chain was found in a study of T cells in Graves' hyperthyroidism and ophthalmopathy. Researchers took RNA transcripts and amplified the TCR beta CDR3 regions from them. An initial round of RT-PCR targeting the TCR CDR3 relied on the HTBI primer set. TCRdb analysed the multiplex PCR reads with MiXCR anew, one entry per CDR3 protein. The sample shows more than 500,000 distinct CDR3 sequences, approximately 44% of them seen only once. This clonotype was seen ten or more times. The CDR3 consists of 15 residues. The germline V gene encodes CDR1 SGHDN and CDR2 FVKESK. The V end lost 2 bases, the J end lost 5 bases, and 16 bases lay between the germline ends.

This sequence originates from an adult woman with Graves' disease, either hyperthyroidism or ophthalmopathy (not recorded which). The sequencing input was peripheral blood or thyroid tissue (not recorded which). The genes are TRBV14 and TRBJ2-7, with TRBD2 as a possible D gene (6 bases). DNA of the CDR3: TGTGCCAGCAGCCAATGGGAGGTCAGGGACCACGAGCAGTACTTC. Translated: CASSQWEVRDHEQYF.